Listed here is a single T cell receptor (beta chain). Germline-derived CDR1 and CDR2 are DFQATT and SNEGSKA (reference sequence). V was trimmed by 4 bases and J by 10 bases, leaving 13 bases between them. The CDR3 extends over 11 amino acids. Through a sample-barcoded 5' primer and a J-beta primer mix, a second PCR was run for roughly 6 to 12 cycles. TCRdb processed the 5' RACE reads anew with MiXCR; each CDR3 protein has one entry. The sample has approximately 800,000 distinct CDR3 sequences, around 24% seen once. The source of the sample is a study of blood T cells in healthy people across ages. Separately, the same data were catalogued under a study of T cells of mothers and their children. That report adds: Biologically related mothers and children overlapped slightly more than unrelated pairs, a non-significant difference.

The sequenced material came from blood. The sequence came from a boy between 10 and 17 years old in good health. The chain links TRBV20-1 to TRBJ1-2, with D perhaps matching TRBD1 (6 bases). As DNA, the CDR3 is TGCAGTGCTAAGGACAGTCCGTTCTACACCTTC. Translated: CSAKDSPFYTF.